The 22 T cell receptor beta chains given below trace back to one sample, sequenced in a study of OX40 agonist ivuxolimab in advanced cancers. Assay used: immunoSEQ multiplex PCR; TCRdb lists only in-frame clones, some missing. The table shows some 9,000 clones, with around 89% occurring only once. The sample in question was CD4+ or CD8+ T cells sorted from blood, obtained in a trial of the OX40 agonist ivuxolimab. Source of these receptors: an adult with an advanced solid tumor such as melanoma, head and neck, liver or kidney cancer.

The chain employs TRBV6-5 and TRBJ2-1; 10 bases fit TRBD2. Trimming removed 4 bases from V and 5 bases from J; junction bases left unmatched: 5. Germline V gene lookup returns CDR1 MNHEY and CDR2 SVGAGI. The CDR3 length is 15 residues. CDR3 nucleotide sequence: TGTGCCAGCAGTTCCCCTAGCGGGAGAAACAATGAGCAGTTCTTC. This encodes CASSSPSGRNNEQFF.

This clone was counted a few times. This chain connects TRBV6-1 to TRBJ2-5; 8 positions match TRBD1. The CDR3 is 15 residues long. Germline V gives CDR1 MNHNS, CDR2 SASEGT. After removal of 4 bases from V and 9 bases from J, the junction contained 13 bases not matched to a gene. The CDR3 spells CASSGNPGQVRPQYF. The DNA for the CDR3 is TGTGCCAGCAGTGGCAACCCGGGACAGGTCCGGCCCCAGTACTTC.

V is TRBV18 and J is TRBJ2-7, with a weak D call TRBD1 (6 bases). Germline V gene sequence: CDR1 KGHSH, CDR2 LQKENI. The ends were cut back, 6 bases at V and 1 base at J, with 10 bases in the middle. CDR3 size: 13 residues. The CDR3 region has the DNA TGTGCCAGCTCCCCGGACAGATCCTACGAGCAGTACTTC. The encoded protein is CASSPDRSYEQYF.

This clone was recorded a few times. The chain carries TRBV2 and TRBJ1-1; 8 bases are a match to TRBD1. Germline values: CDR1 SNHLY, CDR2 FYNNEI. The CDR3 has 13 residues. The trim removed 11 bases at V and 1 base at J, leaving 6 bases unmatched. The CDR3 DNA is TGTGCCGGATCGACAGGGGAGAACACTGAAGCTTTCTTT. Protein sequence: CAGSTGENTEAFF.

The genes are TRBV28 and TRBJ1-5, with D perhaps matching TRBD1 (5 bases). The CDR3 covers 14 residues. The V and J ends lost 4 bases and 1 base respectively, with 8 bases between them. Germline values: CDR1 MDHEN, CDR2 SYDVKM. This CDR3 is CASSSGGSNQPQHF. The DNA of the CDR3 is TGTGCCAGCAGTTCCGGGGGAAGCAATCAGCCCCAGCATTTT.

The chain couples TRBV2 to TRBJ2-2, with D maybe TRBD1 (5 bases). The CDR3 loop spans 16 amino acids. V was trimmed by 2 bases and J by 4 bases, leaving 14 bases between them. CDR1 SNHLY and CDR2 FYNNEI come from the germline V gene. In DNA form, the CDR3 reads TGTGCCAGCAGTGAATCAGGGTATAGAGGCACCGGGGAGCTGTTTTTT. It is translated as CASSESGYRGTGELFF.

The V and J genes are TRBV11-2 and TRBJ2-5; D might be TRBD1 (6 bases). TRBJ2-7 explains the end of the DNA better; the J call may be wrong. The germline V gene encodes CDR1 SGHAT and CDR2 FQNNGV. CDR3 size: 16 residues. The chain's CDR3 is CASSFDRTTHRAEQYF. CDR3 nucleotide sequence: TGTGCCAGCAGCTTCGACAGGACCACCCACCGTGCCGAGCAGTACTTC.

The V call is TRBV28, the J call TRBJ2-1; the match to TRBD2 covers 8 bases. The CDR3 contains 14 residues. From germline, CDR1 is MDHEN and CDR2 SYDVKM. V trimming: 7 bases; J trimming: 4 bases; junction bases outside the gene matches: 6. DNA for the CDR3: TGTGCCAGCAATCCGCGGGAGGCTTACAATGAGCAGTTCTTC. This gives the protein CASNPREAYNEQFF.

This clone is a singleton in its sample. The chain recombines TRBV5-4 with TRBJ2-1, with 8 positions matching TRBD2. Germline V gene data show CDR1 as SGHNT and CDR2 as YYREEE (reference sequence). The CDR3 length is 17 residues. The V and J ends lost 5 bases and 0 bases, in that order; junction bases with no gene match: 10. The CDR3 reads CASRQGGSGASYNEQFF. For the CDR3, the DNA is TGTGCCAGCAGGCAAGGGGGTAGCGGGGCCTCCTACAATGAGCAGTTCTTC.

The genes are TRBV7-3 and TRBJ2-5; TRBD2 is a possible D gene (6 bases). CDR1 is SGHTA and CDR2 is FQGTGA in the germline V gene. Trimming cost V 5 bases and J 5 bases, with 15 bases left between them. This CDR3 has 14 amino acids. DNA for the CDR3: TGTGCCAGCAGCCCCACGGGGGTAGGGGAGACCCAGTACTTC. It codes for CASSPTGVGETQYF.

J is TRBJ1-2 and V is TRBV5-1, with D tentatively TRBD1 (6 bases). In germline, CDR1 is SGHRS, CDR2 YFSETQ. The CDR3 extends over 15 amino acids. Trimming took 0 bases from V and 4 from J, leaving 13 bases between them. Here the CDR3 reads CASSLGAGGTYGYTF. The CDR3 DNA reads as TGCGCCAGCAGCTTGGGCGCGGGGGGCACCTATGGCTACACCTTC.

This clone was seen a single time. The CDR3 protein is CASSYSGDTQYF. CDR3 DNA: TGCGCCAGCAGCTATTCCGGGGATACGCAGTATTTT. This sequence joins TRBV5-1 and TRBJ2-3, with unresolved D. The CDR3 is 12 residues long. Germline CDR1 reads SGHRS; CDR2 reads YFSETQ. V was cut by 3 bases and J by 6 bases, with 8 bases left in between.

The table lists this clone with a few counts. CDR3 region: CASGGGIRNTEAFF. For the CDR3, the DNA is TGTGCCAGCGGTGGAGGGATTAGGAACACTGAAGCTTTCTTT. The rearrangement links TRBV28 to TRBJ1-1; the D is unclear. This CDR3 contains 14 residues. V lost 8 bases and J 1 base, leaving 14 bases between the germline ends. Germline values: CDR1 MDHEN, CDR2 SYDVKM. Based on the CDR3 plus reference TRBV28 and TRBJ1-1, the full variable domain is DVKVTQSSRYLVKRTGEKVFLECVQDMDHENMFWYRQDPGLGLRLIYFSYDVKMKEKGDIPEGYSVSREKKERFSLILESASTNQTSMYLCASGGGIRNTEAFFGQGTRLTVV.

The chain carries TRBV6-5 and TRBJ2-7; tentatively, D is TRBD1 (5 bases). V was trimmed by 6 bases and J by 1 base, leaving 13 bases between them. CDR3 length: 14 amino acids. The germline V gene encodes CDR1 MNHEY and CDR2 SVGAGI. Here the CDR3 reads CASSSPTVSYEQYF. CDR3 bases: TGTGCCAGCAGCTCCCCGACAGTTTCCTACGAGCAGTACTTC.

CDR3 protein: CASGKGGGAQEKLFF. The CDR3 DNA reads as TGCGCCAGCGGCAAGGGGGGGGGCGCTCAGGAAAAACTGTTTTTT. This sequence joins TRBV10-2 and TRBJ1-4, with D maybe TRBD1 (6 bases). V lost 8 bases and J lost 8, with 21 bases in between. The germline CDR1 and CDR2 sequences are WSHSY and SAAADI. The CDR3 loop spans 15 amino acids.

The CDR3 protein is CASTTVGGYEQYF. In nucleotides, the CDR3 is TGTGCCAGCACCACGGTCGGGGGATACGAGCAGTACTTC. V is TRBV28 and J is TRBJ2-7; possible D gene TRBD2, 6 bases. The CDR3 covers 13 residues. CDR1 and CDR2 (germline): MDHEN, SYDVKM. V was trimmed by 7 bases and J by 4 bases, leaving 14 bases between them.

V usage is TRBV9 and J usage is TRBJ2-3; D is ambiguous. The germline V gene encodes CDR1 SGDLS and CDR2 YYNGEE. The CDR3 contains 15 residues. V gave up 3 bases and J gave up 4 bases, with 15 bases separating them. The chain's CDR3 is CASSALSLVADTQYF. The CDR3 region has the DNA TGTGCCAGCAGCGCGTTAAGTCTAGTCGCAGATACGCAGTATTTT.

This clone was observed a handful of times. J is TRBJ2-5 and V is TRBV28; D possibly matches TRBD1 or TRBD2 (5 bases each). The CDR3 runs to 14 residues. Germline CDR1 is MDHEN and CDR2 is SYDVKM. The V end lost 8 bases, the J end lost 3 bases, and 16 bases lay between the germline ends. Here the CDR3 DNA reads TGTGCCAGCTCCGGGGCCTTGGGAGAAGAGACCCAGTACTTC. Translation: CASSGALGEETQYF.

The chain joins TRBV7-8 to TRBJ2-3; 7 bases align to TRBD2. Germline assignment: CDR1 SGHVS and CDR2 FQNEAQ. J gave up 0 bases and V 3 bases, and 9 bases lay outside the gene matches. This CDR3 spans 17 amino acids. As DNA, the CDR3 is TGTGCCAGCAGCTTCCCACTAGCGAGAGGGAGCACAGATACGCAGTATTTT. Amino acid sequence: CASSFPLARGSTDTQYF.

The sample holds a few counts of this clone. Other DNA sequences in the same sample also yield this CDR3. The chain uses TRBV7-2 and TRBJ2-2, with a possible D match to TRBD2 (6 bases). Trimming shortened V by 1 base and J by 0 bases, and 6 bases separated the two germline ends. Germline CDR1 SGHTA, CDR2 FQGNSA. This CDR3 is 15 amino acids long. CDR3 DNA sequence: TGTGCCAGCAGCTTAGGGGGGGCGAACACCGGGGAGCTGTTTTTT. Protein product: CASSLGGANTGELFF.

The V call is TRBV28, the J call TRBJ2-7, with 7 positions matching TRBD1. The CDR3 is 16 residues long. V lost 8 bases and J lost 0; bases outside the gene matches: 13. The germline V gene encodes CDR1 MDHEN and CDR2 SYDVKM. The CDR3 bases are TGTGCCAGCTTAAACAGGGGAGCGGCGAGCTCCTACGAGCAGTACTTC. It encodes CASLNRGAASSYEQYF. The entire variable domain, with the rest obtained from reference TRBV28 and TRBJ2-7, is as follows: DVKVTQSSRYLVKRTGEKVFLECVQDMDHENMFWYRQDPGLGLRLIYFSYDVKMKEKGDIPEGYSVSREKKERFSLILESASTNQTSMYLCASLNRGAASSYEQYFGPGTRLTVT.

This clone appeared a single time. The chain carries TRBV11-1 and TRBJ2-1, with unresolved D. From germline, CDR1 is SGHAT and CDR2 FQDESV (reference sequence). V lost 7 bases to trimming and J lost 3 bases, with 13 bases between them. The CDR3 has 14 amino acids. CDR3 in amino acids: CASTLSAIYNEQFF. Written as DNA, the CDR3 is TGTGCCAGCACCCTTAGTGCAATCTACAATGAGCAGTTCTTC. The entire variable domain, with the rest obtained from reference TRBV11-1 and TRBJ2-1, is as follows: EAEVAQSPRYKITEKSQAVAFWCDPISGHATLYWYRQILGQGPELLVQFQDESVVDDSQLPKDRFSAERLKGVDSTLKIQPAELGDSAMYLCASTLSAIYNEQFFGPGTRLTVL.